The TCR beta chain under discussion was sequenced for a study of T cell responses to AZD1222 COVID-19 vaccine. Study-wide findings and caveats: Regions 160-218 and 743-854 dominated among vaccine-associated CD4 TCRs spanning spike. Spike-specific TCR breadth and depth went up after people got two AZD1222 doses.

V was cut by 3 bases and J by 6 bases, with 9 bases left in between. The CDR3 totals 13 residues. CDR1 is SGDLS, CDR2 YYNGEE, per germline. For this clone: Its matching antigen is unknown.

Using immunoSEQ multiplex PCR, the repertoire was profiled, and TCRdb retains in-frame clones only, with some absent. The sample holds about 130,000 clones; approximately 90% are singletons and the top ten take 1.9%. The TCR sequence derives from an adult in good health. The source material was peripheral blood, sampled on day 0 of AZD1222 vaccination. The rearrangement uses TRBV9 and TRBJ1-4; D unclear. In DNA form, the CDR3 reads TGTGCCAGCAGCGCTGGACTAGATGAAAAACTGTTTTTT. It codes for CASSAGLDEKLFF.